This T cell receptor beta chain was recorded in a study of shared clonotypes between healthy human individuals. Across the whole study: Donors had three CD4 naive, three CD4 memory, two CD8 naive and one CD8 memory plate apiece. The study, taken as a whole, reports: The sharing of 4.5% to 5% of naive CD4 clonotypes was seen across a few donors.

For this clone: Its specificity is unknown.

CD45RO-negative CD8 cells positively selected for CCR7 made up the naive population, which excluded terminally differentiated effector memory CD45RA+ cells. All the donors were Caucasian adults who lived in Nashville, Tennessee. This CDR3 contains 13 residues. Per the germline V gene, CDR1 is SGHTA and CDR2 is FQGNSA. The V segment lost 3 bases and the J segment 2 bases; nucleotides outside the gene matches: 0. Produced via immunoSEQ multiplex PCR; TCRdb's table is partial and in-frame only. The data hold roughly 770,000 clones, with 90% to 98% observed a single time. The sample was naive CD8+ T cells sorted from blood. The TCR comes from a man under 40 in good health. The rearrangement links TRBV7-2 to TRBJ2-7; 8 nucleotides line up with TRBD2. In nucleotides, the CDR3 is TGTGCCAGCAGCTTGACTAGCGCCTACGAGCAGTACTTC. This sequence encodes CASSLTSAYEQYF.